The rows below give T cell receptor delta chains drawn from one sample of a study of gamma-delta chains in newborns, infants, children. TCRdb called clones from the reads again using CATT. The sample contains several thousand delta-chain clones, around half of which appear only once. The sequencing sample was made of blood. These receptors all come from a child who received the measles vaccine. Each CDR3 is given with its conserved first and last residue. A D gene is named only where the DNA matches it firmly. Clone size appears in some rows only: once, few, many, or a class for an expanded clone.

clone_size	d_call	v_call	j_call	cdr3_aa	cdr3_nt
-	TRDD3	TRDV1	TRDJ1	CALGEPYWGIQGTDKLIF	TGTGCTCTTGGGGAACCTTATTGGGGGATACAGGGGACCGATAAACTCATCTTT
medium-sized	-	TRDV3	TRDJ1	CAFMPGAGGDKLIF	TGTGCCTTTATGCCGGGGGCCGGGGGCGATAAACTCATCTTT
-	-	TRDV1	TRDJ1	CALGECLRRGSYTDKLIF	TGTGCTCTTGGGGAATGCCTACGTAGGGGATCGTACACCGATAAACTCATCTTT
few	TRDD3	TRDV2	TRDJ1	CACDTVTGRGGFADKLIF	TGTGCCTGTGACACCGTTACGGGGAGAGGGGGATTCGCCGATAAACTCATCTTT
-	TRDD3	TRDV2	TRDJ1	CACDPMEWGIQSDKLIF	TGTGCCTGTGACCCTATGGAGTGGGGGATACAAAGCGATAAACTTATCTTT
-	TRDD3	TRDV2	TRDJ1	CACDLLGDIPYTDKLIF	TGTGCCTGTGACTTACTGGGGGATATACCCTACACCGATAAACTCATCTTT
medium-sized	-	TRAV29/DV5	TRDJ1	CAASEVFSTWGLLKPNTDKLIF	TGTGCAGCAAGCGAGGTCTTCTCTACCTGGGGACTCCTTAAGCCTAACACCGATAAACTCATCTTT
few	TRDD3	TRDV2	TRDJ1	CACDKAPLGGGYRIDKLIF	TGTGCCTGTGACAAGGCCCCTCTGGGTGGGGGATACAGGATCGATAAACTCATCTTT
-	TRDD3	TRDV2	TRDJ3	CACDTVLGDTPSSWDTRQMFF	TGTGCCTGTGACACCGTACTGGGGGATACGCCAAGCTCCTGGGACACCCGACAGATGTTTTTC
medium-sized	TRDD3	TRDV2	TRDJ1	CASESLLGDYTDKLIF	TGTGCCTCCGAATCCCTACTGGGGGATTACACCGATAAACTCATCTTT
few	TRDD3	TRDV2	TRDJ3	CACDTTGGSWDTRQMFF	TGTGCCTGTGACACTACTGGGGGCTCCTGGGACACCCGACAGATGTTTTTC
-	-	TRDV1	TRDJ1	CALGKEILLLLKGAYTDKLIF	TGTGCTCTGGGAAAAGAGATCCTACTTCTCCTCAAAGGGGCTTACACCGATAAACTCATCTTT
few	-	TRDV2	TRDJ3	CACDTASTPKSAWDTRQMFF	TGTGCCTGTGACACGGCCTCGACCCCCAAATCCGCCTGGGACACCCGACAGATGTTTTTC
-	TRDD3	TRAV29/DV5	TRDJ3	CAATAILQTTGGDSWDTRQMFF	TGTGCAGCCACCGCTATCCTCCAAACTACTGGGGGTGACTCCTGGGACACCCGACAGATGTTTTTC
large	-	TRDV2	TRDJ1	CACDTVGIEKGTDKLIF	TGTGCCTGTGACACCGTCGGGATAGAGAAGGGGACCGATAAACTCATCTTT
few	TRDD3	TRDV3	TRDJ1	CALRTSWSGGYHRYTDKLIF	TGTGCCTTGCGCACTTCATGGAGTGGGGGATACCACCGCTACACCGATAAACTCATCTTT
few	TRDD3	TRDV1	TRDJ1	CALVEPLPLTGGYTDKLIF	TGTGCTCTTGTGGAACCACTTCCCCTTACTGGGGGTTACACCGATAAACTCATCTTT
-	-	TRDV1	TRDJ1	CALGEFVSWGFPFSHTGPTDKLIF	TGTGCTCTTGGGGAATTCGTCTCCTGGGGATTTCCTTTTTCACACACGGGGCCCACCGATAAACTCATCTTT
large	TRDD3	TRDV2	TRDJ3	CACDTFLGDTRSWDTRQMFF	TGTGCCTGTGACACTTTCCTGGGGGATACGCGATCCTGGGACACCCGACAGATGTTTTTC
medium-sized	-	TRDV2	TRDJ3	CACDTMGAPSSWDTRQMFF	TGTGCCTGTGACACTATGGGGGCCCCTAGCTCCTGGGACACCCGACAGATGTTTTTC
-	TRDD3	TRDV2	TRDJ2	CACDALLGDTRAALTAQPFF	TGTGCCTGTGACGCCTTACTGGGGGATACGCGGGCGGCTTTGACAGCACAACCCTTCTTT
few	-	TRDV3	TRDJ1	CAFTRFPSSDKLIF	TGTGCCTTTACCAGATTTCCTTCGTCCGATAAACTCATCTTT
medium-sized	TRDD3	TRDV2	TRDJ3	CACEYWGSSWDTRQMFF	TGTGCCTGTGAGTACTGGGGGAGCTCCTGGGACACCCGACAGATGTTTTTC
large	TRDD3	TRDV2	TRDJ1	CACDGVDWGIRNTDKLIF	TGTGCCTGTGACGGTGTCGACTGGGGGATTAGGAACACCGATAAACTCATCTTT
few	-	TRDV2	TRDJ1	CACDPRTGSNTDKLIF	TGTGCCTGTGACCCTCGTACTGGGTCTAACACCGATAAACTCATCTTT
large	TRDD3	TRDV2	TRDJ1	CACDTLGGSDDKLIF	TGTGCCTGTGACACCCTGGGGGGATCGGACGATAAACTCATCTTT
large	TRDD3	TRDV1	TRDJ2	CALGELPPTGGREAQLFF	TGTGCTCTTGGGGAACTTCCCCCTACTGGGGGAAGGGAAGCACAACTCTTCTTT
-	-	TRDV2	TRDJ1	CACDTGPSGPGAVHTDKLIF	TGTGCCTGTGACACCGGGCCTTCCGGCCCTGGGGCCGTTCACACCGATAAACTCATCTTT
medium-sized	-	TRDV1	TRDJ1	CALGRKGSPNTVLGHPYTDKLIF	TGTGCTCTTGGGCGCAAGGGGTCTCCTAACACCGTACTGGGCCACCCTTACACCGATAAACTCATCTTT
medium-sized	TRDD3	TRDV2	TRDJ3	CACDTGGYRSSWDTRQMFF	TGTGCCTGTGACACTGGGGGATACAGGAGCTCCTGGGACACCCGACAGATGTTTTTC
-	-	TRDV2	TRDJ1	CACDEWGDTDKLIF	TGTGCCTGTGACGAATGGGGGGACACCGATAAACTCATCTTT
large	TRDD3	TRAV29/DV5	TRDJ1	CAASVRNLWGIRVTYTDKLIF	TGTGCAGCAAGCGTGAGGAACCTATGGGGGATACGCGTCACGTACACCGATAAACTCATCTTT
few	-	TRDV2	TRDJ3	CACDTVSWDTRQMFF	TGTGCCTGTGACACCGTCTCTTGGGACACCCGACAGATGTTTTTC
-	TRDD3	TRDV1	TRDJ1	CALGPDPPSRNPCTGGYADKLIF	TGTGCTCTTGGCCCCGACCCGCCTTCCCGTAACCCCTGTACTGGGGGATACGCGGATAAACTCATCTTT
medium-sized	-	TRDV2	TRDJ1	CACDTVGDSNKLIF	TGTGCCTGTGACACCGTTGGGGATTCCAATAAACTCATCTTT
large	TRDD3	TRAV29/DV5	TRDJ1	CAASGRVGVLGDYTDKLIF	TGTGCAGCAAGCGGGAGGGTTGGTGTACTGGGGGATTACACCGATAAACTCATCTTT
-	TRDD3	TRDV1	TRDJ1	CALGELSSLVLGDTSQADKLIF	TGTGCTCTTGGGGAACTGAGCTCCCTAGTACTGGGGGATACGAGTCAGGCCGATAAACTCATCTTT
medium-sized	TRDD3	TRDV1	TRDJ2	CALGEPTSIPPSFDWGIPLGAQLFF	TGTGCTCTTGGGGAACCAACCTCAATTCCCCCCTCCTTTGACTGGGGGATCCCTCTAGGAGCACAACTCTTCTTT
few	-	TRDV3	TRDJ1	CAHPLPSFGPDKLIF	TGTGCCCACCCCCTTCCGTCGTTCGGGCCCGATAAACTCATCTTT
-	TRDD3	TRDV1	TRDJ1	CALGEDRLPRLLGDYTDKLIF	TGTGCTCTTGGGGAAGACCGGCTCCCTCGTTTACTGGGGGATTACACCGATAAACTCATCTTT
few	TRDD3	TRAV29/DV5	TRDJ1	CAASGYGWGPRRYTDKLIF	TGTGCAGCAAGTGGGTACGGCTGGGGGCCACGACGGTACACCGATAAACTCATCTTT
medium-sized	TRDD3	TRDV2	TRDJ3	CACDTGGYASSWDTRQMFF	TGTGCCTGTGACACTGGGGGATACGCAAGCTCCTGGGACACCCGACAGATGTTTTTC
medium-sized	TRDD3	TRDV2	TRDJ1	CACDTVAGGYAGTDKLIF	TGTGCCTGTGACACCGTGGCTGGGGGATACGCGGGGACCGATAAACTCATCTTT
few	TRDD3	TRDV2	TRDJ3	CACDTAGGHSWDTRQMFF	TGTGCCTGTGACACTGCTGGGGGACACTCCTGGGACACCCGACAGATGTTTTTC
medium-sized	TRDD3	TRDV1	TRDJ1	CALGGYTTDVYWGIRHAPKLIF	TGTGCTCTTGGGGGTTACACTACGGATGTGTACTGGGGGATACGCCACGCACCTAAACTCATCTTT
-	-	TRDV2	TRDJ1	CAGDPLSGDPSYTDKLIF	TGTGCCGGTGACCCGCTCTCGGGGGACCCATCATACACCGATAAACTCATCTTT
-	TRDD3	TRDV2	TRDJ3	CACDVLGDDSWDTRQMFF	TGTGCCTGTGACGTACTGGGGGACGACTCCTGGGACACCCGACAGATGTTTTTC
medium-sized	TRDD3	TRDV2	TRDJ1	CACDFLLGDTNDKLIF	TGTGCCTGTGACTTCCTACTGGGGGATACGAACGATAAACTCATCTTT
large	-	TRDV1	TRDJ1	CALGERPFPDPAYTDKLIF	TGTGCTCTTGGGGAACGCCCCTTTCCCGATCCAGCGTACACCGATAAACTCATCTTT
-	TRDD3	TRDV2	TRDJ1	CACDSPMGEYARRDKLIF	TGTGCCTGTGACTCTCCTATGGGGGAATACGCGCGTCGGGATAAACTCATCTTT
medium-sized	TRDD3	TRDV2	TRDJ3	CACDTVLGDSSSWDTRQMFF	TGTGCCTGTGACACAGTACTGGGGGATTCCAGCTCCTGGGACACCCGACAGATGTTTTTC
medium-sized	TRDD3	TRDV2	TRDJ1	CACVELGDYGFSDKLIF	TGTGCCTGTGTGGAACTGGGGGATTACGGTTTCTCCGATAAACTCATCTTT
few	-	TRDV2	TRDJ3	CACDTGGFSSWDTRQMFF	TGTGCCTGTGACACCGGGGGGTTCAGCTCCTGGGACACCCGACAGATGTTTTTC
few	TRDD3	TRDV2	TRDJ1	CACDLLGDRYTDKLIF	TGTGCCTGTGACCTACTGGGGGATAGGTACACCGATAAACTCATCTTT
few	TRDD3	TRDV2	TRDJ2	CACDALLGDTRAALTAQLFF	TGTGCCTGTGACGCCTTACTGGGGGATACGCGGGCGGCTTTGACAGCACAACTCTTCTTT